This T cell receptor (beta chain) was recovered during a study of blood T cell repertoires in COVID-19. Study as a whole: Collection of acute and convalescent COVID-19 samples took place in the United States, Italy and Spain.

This clone was detected only once. Looked up from germline, CDR1 is SGHVS and CDR2 is FQNEAQ. This CDR3 spans 15 amino acids. Trimming removed 2 bases from V and 4 bases from J, with 12 bases in between. This table comes from immunoSEQ multiplex PCR, and its TCRdb copy is limited to in-frame clones, with some not included. The data contain about 160,000 clones, around 90% of them singletons. The chain combines TRBV7-8 with TRBJ1-3, with TRBD1 as a possible D gene (5 bases). The source of this sequence is a woman between 55 and 75 years old who had recovered from COVID-19. Sequencing used peripheral blood. CDR3 bases: TGTGCCAGCAGCTTATCAGGGTCGTACGGAAACACCATATATTTT. Its translation: CASSLSGSYGNTIYF.